Listed below are T cell receptor beta chains from one sample, sequenced in a study of cytomegalovirus exposure and HLA in healthy donors. Sequenced by immunoSEQ multiplex PCR; TCRdb stores in-frame clones only, minus some. In the table there are 80,000 to 130,000 clones, around 83% of which are singletons. Sequenced sample: PBMCs. The receptors originated from a woman between 18 and 30 years old in good health and CMV-seronegative. Both conserved end residues are part of each CDR3. D genes are given only for firm matches. The size field is filled for only some rows; it gives once, few, many or a size class.

d_call: .
cdr3_length: 15
j_call: TRBJ2-7
v_call: TRBV19
clone_size: .
cdr3_aa: CASSTLLGTNYEQYF
cdr3_nt: TGTGCCAGTAGTACGCTTCTGGGGACAAACTACGAGCAGTACTTC

d_call: TRBD1
cdr3_length: 16
j_call: TRBJ1-2
v_call: TRBV2
clone_size: .
cdr3_aa: CASSPGQGPRNYGYTF
cdr3_nt: TGTGCCAGCAGTCCGGGACAGGGGCCCCGTAACTATGGCTACACCTTC

d_call: .
cdr3_length: 12
j_call: TRBJ1-1
v_call: TRBV7-9
clone_size: .
cdr3_aa: CSSKGLNTEAFF
cdr3_nt: TGTTCCAGCAAGGGGCTGAACACTGAAGCTTTCTTT

d_call: .
cdr3_length: 13
j_call: TRBJ2-1
v_call: TRBV30
clone_size: .
cdr3_aa: CAWRASTYNEQFF
cdr3_nt: TGTGCCTGGAGGGCCAGTACCTACAATGAGCAGTTCTTC

d_call: TRBD2
cdr3_length: 16
j_call: TRBJ2-3
v_call: TRBV7-9
clone_size: few
cdr3_aa: CASSWTSGQDADTQYF
cdr3_nt: TGTGCCAGCAGCTGGACTAGCGGCCAAGATGCAGATACGCAGTATTTT

d_call: .
cdr3_length: 15
j_call: TRBJ1-6
v_call: TRBV7-8
clone_size: .
cdr3_aa: CASRDRSSYNSPLHF
cdr3_nt: TGTGCCAGCCGAGACAGGAGCTCCTATAATTCACCCCTCCACTTT

d_call: TRBD1
cdr3_length: 17
j_call: TRBJ1-4
v_call: TRBV4-3
clone_size: .
cdr3_aa: CASSPGGAGATNEKLFF
cdr3_nt: TGCGCCAGCAGCCCAGGGGGAGCAGGGGCAACTAATGAAAAACTGTTTTTT

d_call: TRBD1
cdr3_length: 16
j_call: TRBJ2-5
v_call: TRBV5-6
clone_size: .
cdr3_aa: CASSSGTGGPPLAQYF
cdr3_nt: TGTGCCAGCAGCTCCGGGACAGGGGGCCCCCCGTTAGCCCAGTACTTC

d_call: .
cdr3_length: 13
j_call: TRBJ2-7
v_call: TRBV6-4
clone_size: few
cdr3_aa: CASSLDSGSEQYF
cdr3_nt: TGTGCCAGCAGCTTGGACAGTGGGTCCGAGCAGTACTTC

d_call: .
cdr3_length: 14
j_call: TRBJ2-2
v_call: TRBV11-2
clone_size: few
cdr3_aa: CASSLRANTGELFF
cdr3_nt: TGTGCCAGCAGCTTGAGGGCGAACACCGGGGAGCTGTTTTTT

d_call: TRBD1
cdr3_length: 13
j_call: TRBJ2-7
v_call: TRBV5-1
clone_size: .
cdr3_aa: CASSSGQGYEQYF
cdr3_nt: TGCGCCAGCAGCTCCGGACAGGGCTACGAGCAGTACTTC

d_call: TRBD2
cdr3_length: 18
j_call: TRBJ2-3
v_call: TRBV9
clone_size: once
cdr3_aa: CASSESSGRAPSTDTQYF
cdr3_nt: TGTGCCAGCAGCGAGTCTAGCGGGAGGGCCCCTAGCACAGATACGCAGTATTTT

d_call: TRBD2
cdr3_length: 16
j_call: TRBJ2-7
v_call: TRBV10-2
clone_size: .
cdr3_aa: CASLGGGSGRGSEQYF
cdr3_nt: TGCGCCAGTCTTGGGGGGGGGAGCGGACGGGGGTCGGAGCAGTACTTC

d_call: .
cdr3_length: 15
j_call: TRBJ2-3
v_call: TRBV27
clone_size: .
cdr3_aa: CASSLSRPSTDTQYF
cdr3_nt: TGTGCCAGCAGCCTCTCGCGCCCTAGCACAGATACGCAGTATTTT

d_call: .
cdr3_length: 13
j_call: TRBJ1-1
v_call: TRBV7-3
clone_size: .
cdr3_aa: CASSSLRNTEAFF
cdr3_nt: TGTGCCAGCAGCTCCCTTCGGAACACTGAAGCTTTCTTT

d_call: .
cdr3_length: 16
j_call: TRBJ2-5
v_call: TRBV7-3
clone_size: .
cdr3_aa: CASSLMGPGERETQYF
cdr3_nt: TGTGCCAGCAGCTTAATGGGTCCAGGGGAGAGGGAGACCCAGTACTTC

d_call: TRBD2
cdr3_length: 17
j_call: TRBJ2-1
v_call: TRBV7-9
clone_size: .
cdr3_aa: CASSATGGGTFYNEQFF
cdr3_nt: TGTGCCAGCAGCGCCACGGGGGGGGGTACTTTCTACAATGAGCAGTTCTTC

d_call: TRBD1
cdr3_length: 16
j_call: TRBJ2-7
v_call: TRBV9
clone_size: .
cdr3_aa: CASSVGGTGGPYEQYF
cdr3_nt: TGTGCCAGCAGCGTAGGAGGGACAGGGGGACCCTACGAGCAGTACTTC

d_call: TRBD1
cdr3_length: 14
j_call: TRBJ1-2
v_call: TRBV28
clone_size: .
cdr3_aa: CASRDRGRQGGYTF
cdr3_nt: TGTGCCAGCAGAGACAGGGGGCGACAAGGGGGCTACACCTTC

d_call: TRBD2
cdr3_length: 20
j_call: TRBJ2-1
v_call: TRBV28
clone_size: .
cdr3_aa: CASRYHPGLAASYSYNEQFF
cdr3_nt: TGTGCCAGCAGATACCACCCGGGACTAGCGGCTTCATACTCCTACAATGAGCAGTTCTTC

d_call: TRBD1
cdr3_length: 16
j_call: TRBJ1-5
v_call: TRBV6-1
clone_size: few
cdr3_aa: CASSEATGVGAQPQHF
cdr3_nt: TGTGCCAGCAGTGAGGCGACAGGGGTTGGGGCCCAGCCCCAGCATTTT

d_call: .
cdr3_length: 14
j_call: TRBJ1-2
v_call: TRBV6-5
clone_size: .
cdr3_aa: CASSYRAGVHGYTF
cdr3_nt: TGTGCCAGCAGTTACAGGGCCGGGGTCCATGGCTACACCTTC

d_call: .
cdr3_length: 13
j_call: TRBJ1-1
v_call: TRBV4-3
clone_size: few
cdr3_aa: CASSLQGNTEAFF
cdr3_nt: TGCGCCAGCAGCTTACAGGGTAACACTGAAGCTTTCTTT

d_call: TRBD1
cdr3_length: 15
j_call: TRBJ1-5
v_call: TRBV19
clone_size: .
cdr3_aa: CASGDRPNSNQPQHF
cdr3_nt: TGTGCCAGTGGGGACAGGCCGAATAGCAATCAGCCCCAGCATTTT

d_call: TRBD2
cdr3_length: 14
j_call: TRBJ2-7
v_call: TRBV6-6
clone_size: .
cdr3_aa: CASSTLAASYEQYF
cdr3_nt: TGTGCCAGCAGTACACTAGCGGCCTCCTACGAGCAGTACTTC

d_call: TRBD1
cdr3_length: 15
j_call: TRBJ2-5
v_call: TRBV19
clone_size: .
cdr3_aa: CASSVREPGGETQYF
cdr3_nt: TGTGCCAGTAGTGTTCGGGAACCAGGGGGCGAGACCCAGTACTTC

d_call: TRBD1
cdr3_length: 14
j_call: TRBJ1-5
v_call: TRBV19
clone_size: .
cdr3_aa: CASTNRGNNQPQHF
cdr3_nt: TGTGCCAGTACAAACAGGGGGAACAATCAGCCCCAGCATTTT

d_call: .
cdr3_length: 15
j_call: TRBJ2-5
v_call: TRBV5-1
clone_size: .
cdr3_aa: CASSLLPDREETQYF
cdr3_nt: TGCGCCAGCAGCTTGCTACCGGACAGAGAAGAGACCCAGTACTTC

d_call: TRBD1
cdr3_length: 15
j_call: TRBJ2-7
v_call: TRBV7-9
clone_size: .
cdr3_aa: CASSLLTGGPYEQYF
cdr3_nt: TGTGCCAGCAGCTTATTGACAGGGGGCCCCTACGAGCAGTACTTC

d_call: .
cdr3_length: 15
j_call: TRBJ2-7
v_call: TRBV19
clone_size: .
cdr3_aa: CASSISPAGLGEQYF
cdr3_nt: TGTGCCAGTAGTATATCGCCCGCGGGACTCGGCGAGCAGTACTTC

d_call: TRBD1
cdr3_length: 14
j_call: TRBJ2-1
v_call: TRBV9
clone_size: .
cdr3_aa: CASSVGDRNNEQFF
cdr3_nt: TGTGCCAGCAGCGTTGGGGACAGGAACAATGAGCAGTTCTTC

d_call: .
cdr3_length: 18
j_call: TRBJ2-1
v_call: TRBV21-1
clone_size: .
cdr3_aa: CAISNWGGSRGSYNEQFF
cdr3_nt: TGTGCCATCTCCAACTGGGGCGGGAGTCGGGGGAGCTACAATGAGCAGTTCTTC

d_call: TRBD1
cdr3_length: 14
j_call: TRBJ1-1
v_call: TRBV5-4
clone_size: once
cdr3_aa: CASKRTGGNTEAFF
cdr3_nt: TGTGCCAGCAAACGGACAGGGGGGAACACTGAAGCTTTCTTT

d_call: .
cdr3_length: 17
j_call: TRBJ2-7
v_call: TRBV7-2
clone_size: .
cdr3_aa: CASSLVSGVGGSYEQYF
cdr3_nt: TGTGCCAGCAGCTTAGTTTCTGGGGTTGGGGGCTCTTACGAGCAGTACTTC

d_call: .
cdr3_length: 14
j_call: TRBJ2-2
v_call: TRBV13
clone_size: .
cdr3_aa: CASSSDRTTGELFF
cdr3_nt: TGTGCCAGCAGTTCGGACAGAACCACCGGGGAGCTGTTTTTT

d_call: TRBD2
cdr3_length: 17
j_call: TRBJ2-2
v_call: TRBV6-4
clone_size: medium-sized
cdr3_aa: CASSELAGGANTGELFF
cdr3_nt: TGTGCCAGCAGTGAACTAGCGGGGGGCGCGAACACCGGGGAGCTGTTTTTT

d_call: .
cdr3_length: 13
j_call: TRBJ2-1
v_call: TRBV27
clone_size: .
cdr3_aa: CASSFSRSNEQFF
cdr3_nt: TGTGCCAGCAGTTTTTCAAGGAGCAATGAGCAGTTCTTC

d_call: .
cdr3_length: 15
j_call: TRBJ1-2
v_call: TRBV11-2
clone_size: .
cdr3_aa: CASSLDRVSNYGYTF
cdr3_nt: TGTGCCAGCAGCTTAGACCGGGTATCCAACTATGGCTACACCTTC

d_call: .
cdr3_length: 13
j_call: TRBJ1-6
v_call: TRBV27
clone_size: .
cdr3_aa: CASSLGGNSPLHF
cdr3_nt: TGTGCCAGCAGTTTGGGGGGGAATTCACCCCTCCACTTT

d_call: TRBD2
cdr3_length: 13
j_call: TRBJ2-1
v_call: TRBV28
clone_size: .
cdr3_aa: CAIVTSGSREQFF
cdr3_nt: TGTGCCATCGTCACTAGCGGGAGCAGAGAGCAGTTCTTC